A single sample gave rise to the 5 T cell receptor beta chains below, sequenced in a study of vaccination and CD4 T cells after COVID-19. The Oncomine TCR Beta short-read assay was applied to DNA of cultured CD4+ T cells. MiXCR was run by TCRdb on the PCR reads, yielding one entry per CDR3 protein. The table has about 19,000 distinct CDR3 sequences, roughly 73% seen once. No antigen has been assigned to these receptors. Treatment meaning: approximately nine-day PBMC culture with coronavirus spike peptide pools or control peptides (ViraFEST assay). The sample here was CD4+ T cells from blood, cultured in vitro, taken after SARS-CoV-2 vaccination. These receptors all stem from a human donor who received a COVID-19 vaccine.

In DNA, the CDR3 is TGTGCCAGCAGTTGGGCGGGGACTCAAGAGACCCAGTACTTC. It specifies CASSWAGTQETQYF. The rearrangement joins TRBV28 to TRBJ2-5; tentative D call: TRBD2 (6 bases). The germline V and J ends were trimmed by 4 bases and 2 bases, with 11 bases remaining between them. CDR1 is MDHEN, CDR2 SYDVKM, per germline. The CDR3 runs 14 residues.

This clonotype ranks as large (0.1 to 1%). The rearrangement uses TRBV6-1 and TRBJ1-2; 9 bases align to TRBD1. Trimming removed 5 bases from V and 8 bases from J; junction bases left unmatched: 12. The CDR3 covers 15 residues. CDR1 and CDR2 from the germline V gene are MNHNS and SASEGT. CDR3 residues: CASSPPQTGGIGYTF. In DNA, the CDR3 is TGTGCCAGCAGTCCCCCCCAAACAGGGGGCATCGGCTACACCTTC.

This clonotype showed up just once. V is TRBV20-1 and J is TRBJ1-1; D is ambiguous. V was trimmed by 3 bases and J by 0 bases, leaving 14 bases between them. The CDR3 is 15 residues long. Germline-derived CDR1 and CDR2 are DFQATT and SNEGSKA (reference sequence). For the CDR3, the DNA is TGCAGTGCTAGTTCGATGCAGGAATTGAACACTGAAGCTTTCTTT. Translation: CSASSMQELNTEAFF.

This chain joins TRBV19 and TRBJ1-1, with D possibly matching TRBD1 (5 bases). The germline V and J ends were trimmed by 1 base and 0 bases, with 9 bases remaining between them. Per the germline V gene, CDR1 is LNHDA and CDR2 is SQIVND (reference sequence). This CDR3 comprises 15 residues. The CDR3 nucleotides read TGTGCCAGTAGTATAGCAGGGAAGTTGAACACTGAAGCTTTCTTT. Encoded protein: CASSIAGKLNTEAFF.

This chain links TRBV4-2 with TRBJ1-5; D call uncertain. Per the germline V gene, CDR1 is LGHNA and CDR2 is YNFKEQ. V gave up 6 bases and J gave up 7 bases, with 13 bases separating them. The CDR3 is 13 residues long. DNA for the CDR3: TGTGCCAGCAGGGCCGGGTCGGGGCAGCCCCAGCATTTT. This codes for CASRAGSGQPQHF.